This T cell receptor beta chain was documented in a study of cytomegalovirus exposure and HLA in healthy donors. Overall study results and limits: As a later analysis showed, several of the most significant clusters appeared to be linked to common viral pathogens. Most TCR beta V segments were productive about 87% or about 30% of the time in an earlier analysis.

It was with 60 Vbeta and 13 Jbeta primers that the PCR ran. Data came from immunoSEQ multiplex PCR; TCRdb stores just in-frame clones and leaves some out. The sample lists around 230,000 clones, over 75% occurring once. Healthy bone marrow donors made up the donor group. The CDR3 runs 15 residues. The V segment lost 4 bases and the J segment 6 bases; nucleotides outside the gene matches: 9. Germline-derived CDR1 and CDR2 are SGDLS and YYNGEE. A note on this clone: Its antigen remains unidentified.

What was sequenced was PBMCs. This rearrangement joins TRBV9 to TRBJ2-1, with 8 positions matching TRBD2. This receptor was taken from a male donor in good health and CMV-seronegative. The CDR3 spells CASSISGSTVNEQFF. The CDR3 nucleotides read TGTGCCAGCAGCATCAGCGGGAGTACGGTCAATGAGCAGTTCTTC.